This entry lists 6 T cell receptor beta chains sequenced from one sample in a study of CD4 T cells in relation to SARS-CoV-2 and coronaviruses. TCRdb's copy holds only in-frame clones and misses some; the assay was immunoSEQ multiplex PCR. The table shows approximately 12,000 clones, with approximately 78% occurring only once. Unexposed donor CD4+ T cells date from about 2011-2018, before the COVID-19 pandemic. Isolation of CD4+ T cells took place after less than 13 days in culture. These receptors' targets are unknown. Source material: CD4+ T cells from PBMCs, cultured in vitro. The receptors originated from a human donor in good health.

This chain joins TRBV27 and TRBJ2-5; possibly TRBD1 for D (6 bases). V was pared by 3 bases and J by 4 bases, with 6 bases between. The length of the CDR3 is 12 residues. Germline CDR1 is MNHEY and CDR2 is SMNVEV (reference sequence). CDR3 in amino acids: CASSFRGETQYF. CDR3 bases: TGTGCCAGCAGTTTCAGGGGAGAGACCCAGTACTTC.

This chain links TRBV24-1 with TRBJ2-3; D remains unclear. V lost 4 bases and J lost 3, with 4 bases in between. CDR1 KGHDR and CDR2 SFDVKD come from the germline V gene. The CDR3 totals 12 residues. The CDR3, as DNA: TGTGCCACCAGTGACCGTACAGATACGCAGTATTTT. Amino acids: CATSDRTDTQYF.

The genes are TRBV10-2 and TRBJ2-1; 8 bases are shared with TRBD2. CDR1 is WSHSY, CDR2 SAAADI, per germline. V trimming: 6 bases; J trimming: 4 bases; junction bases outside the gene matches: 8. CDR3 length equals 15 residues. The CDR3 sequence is CASSLSGEDYNEQFF. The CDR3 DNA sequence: TGCGCCAGCAGCCTTAGCGGGGAGGATTACAATGAGCAGTTCTTC.

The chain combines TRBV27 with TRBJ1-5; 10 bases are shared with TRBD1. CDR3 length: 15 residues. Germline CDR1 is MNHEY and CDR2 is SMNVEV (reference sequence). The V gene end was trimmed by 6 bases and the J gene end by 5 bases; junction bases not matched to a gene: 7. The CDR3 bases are TGTGCCAGCAGATCCTGGGACAGGGGTGATCAGCCCCAGCATTTT. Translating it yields CASRSWDRGDQPQHF.

Here the CDR3 reads CASSPNDYLNYGYTF. DNA of the CDR3: TGCGCCAGCAGCCCCAACGACTACCTCAACTATGGCTACACCTTC. The gene calls are TRBV5-1 and TRBJ1-2; no clear D. Germline V gene sequence: CDR1 SGHRS, CDR2 YFSETQ. V was shortened by 4 bases and J by 2 bases, with 15 bases between the two germline ends. CDR3 length: 15 residues.

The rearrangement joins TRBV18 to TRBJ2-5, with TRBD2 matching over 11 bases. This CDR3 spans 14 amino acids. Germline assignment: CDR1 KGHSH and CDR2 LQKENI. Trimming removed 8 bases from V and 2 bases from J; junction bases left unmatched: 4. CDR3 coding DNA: TGTGCCAGCACCCGACTAGCGGGGCAAGAGACCCAGTACTTC. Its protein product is CASTRLAGQETQYF.